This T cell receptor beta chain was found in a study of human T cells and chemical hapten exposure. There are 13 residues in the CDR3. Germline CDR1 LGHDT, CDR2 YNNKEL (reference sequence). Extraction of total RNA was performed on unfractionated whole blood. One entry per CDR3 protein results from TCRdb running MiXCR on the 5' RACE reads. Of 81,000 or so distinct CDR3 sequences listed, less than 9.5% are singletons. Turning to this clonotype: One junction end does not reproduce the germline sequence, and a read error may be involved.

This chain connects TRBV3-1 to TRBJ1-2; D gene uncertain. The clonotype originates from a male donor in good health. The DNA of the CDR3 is TGTGCCAGCAGCCTGACTGATTACTATGGCGACACCTTC. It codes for CASSLTDYYGDTF.